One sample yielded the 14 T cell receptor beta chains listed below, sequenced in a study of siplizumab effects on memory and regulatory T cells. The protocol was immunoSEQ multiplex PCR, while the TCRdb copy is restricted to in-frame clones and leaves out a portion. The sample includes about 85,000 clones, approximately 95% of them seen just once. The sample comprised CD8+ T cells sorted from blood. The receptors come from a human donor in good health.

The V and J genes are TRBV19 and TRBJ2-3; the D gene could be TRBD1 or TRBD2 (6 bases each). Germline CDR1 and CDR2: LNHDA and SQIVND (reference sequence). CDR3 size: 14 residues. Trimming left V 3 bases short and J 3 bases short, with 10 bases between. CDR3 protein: CASSMGGGTDTQYF. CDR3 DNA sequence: TGTGCCAGTAGTATGGGGGGCGGAACAGATACGCAGTATTTT.

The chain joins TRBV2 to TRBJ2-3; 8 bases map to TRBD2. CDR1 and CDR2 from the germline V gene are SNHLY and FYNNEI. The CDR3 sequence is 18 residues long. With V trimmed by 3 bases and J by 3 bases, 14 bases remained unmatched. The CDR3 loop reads CASSDPTGGEIGTDTQYF. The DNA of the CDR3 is TGTGCCAGCAGTGATCCCACCGGGGGGGAGATTGGAACAGATACGCAGTATTTT.

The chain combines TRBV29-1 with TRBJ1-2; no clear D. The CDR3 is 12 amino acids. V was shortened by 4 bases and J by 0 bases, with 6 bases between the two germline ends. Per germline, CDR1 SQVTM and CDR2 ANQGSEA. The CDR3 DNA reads TGCAGCGTTGTATTCTCTAACTATGGCTACACCTTC. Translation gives CSVVFSNYGYTF. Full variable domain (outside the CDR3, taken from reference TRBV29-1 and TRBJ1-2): SAVISQKPSRDICQRGTSLTIQCQVDSQVTMMFWYRQQPGQSLTLIATANQGSEATYESGFVIDKFPISRPNLTFSTLTVSNMSPEDSSIYLCSVVFSNYGYTFGSGTRLTVV.

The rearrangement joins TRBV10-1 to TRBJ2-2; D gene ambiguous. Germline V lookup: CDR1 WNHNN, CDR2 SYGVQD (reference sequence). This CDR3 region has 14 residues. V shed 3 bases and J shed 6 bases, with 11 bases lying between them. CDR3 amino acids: CASSDMYLPGELFF. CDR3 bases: TGCGCCAGCAGTGATATGTATCTCCCCGGGGAGCTGTTTTTT.

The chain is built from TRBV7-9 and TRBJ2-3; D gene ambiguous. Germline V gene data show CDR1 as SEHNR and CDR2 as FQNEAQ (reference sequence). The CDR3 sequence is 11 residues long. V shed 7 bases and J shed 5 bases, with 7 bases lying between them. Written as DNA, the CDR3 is TGTGCCAGCACCCCAAGAGATACGCAGTATTTT. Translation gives CASTPRDTQYF.

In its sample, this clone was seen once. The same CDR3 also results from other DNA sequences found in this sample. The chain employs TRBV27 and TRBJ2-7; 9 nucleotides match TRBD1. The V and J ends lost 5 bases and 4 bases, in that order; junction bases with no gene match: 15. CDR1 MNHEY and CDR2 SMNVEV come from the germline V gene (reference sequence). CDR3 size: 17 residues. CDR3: CASSPIGPGTGYYEQYF. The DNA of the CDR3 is TGTGCCAGCAGTCCAATTGGGCCCGGGACAGGGTATTACGAGCAGTACTTC.

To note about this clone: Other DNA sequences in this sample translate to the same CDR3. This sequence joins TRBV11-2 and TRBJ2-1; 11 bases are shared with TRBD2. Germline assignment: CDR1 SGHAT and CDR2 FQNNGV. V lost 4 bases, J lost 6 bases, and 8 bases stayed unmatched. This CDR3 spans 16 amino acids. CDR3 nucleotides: TGTGCCAGCAGCTGGGTCCCTCTAGCGGGAGGCAATGAGCAGTTCTTC. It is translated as CASSWVPLAGGNEQFF.

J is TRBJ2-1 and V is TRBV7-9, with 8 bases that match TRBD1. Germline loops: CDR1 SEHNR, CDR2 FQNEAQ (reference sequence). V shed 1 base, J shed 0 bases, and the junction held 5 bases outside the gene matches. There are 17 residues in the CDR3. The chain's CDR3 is CASSLVQGASSYNEQFF. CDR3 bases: TGTGCCAGCAGCTTAGTTCAGGGGGCTAGCTCCTACAATGAGCAGTTCTTC.

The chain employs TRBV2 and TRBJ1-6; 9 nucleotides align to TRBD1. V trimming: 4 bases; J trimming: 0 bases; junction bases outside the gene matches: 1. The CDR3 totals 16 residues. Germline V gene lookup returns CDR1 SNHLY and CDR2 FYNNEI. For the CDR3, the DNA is TGTGCCAGCAGTGGGGACAGGGTCTCCTATAATTCACCCCTCCACTTT. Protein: CASSGDRVSYNSPLHF.

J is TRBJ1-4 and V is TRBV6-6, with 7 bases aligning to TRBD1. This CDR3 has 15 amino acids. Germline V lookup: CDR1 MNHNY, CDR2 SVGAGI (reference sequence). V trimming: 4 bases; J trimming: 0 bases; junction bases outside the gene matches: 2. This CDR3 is CASSLTGATNEKLFF. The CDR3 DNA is TGTGCCAGCAGTTTAACAGGGGCAACTAATGAAAAACTGTTTTTT.

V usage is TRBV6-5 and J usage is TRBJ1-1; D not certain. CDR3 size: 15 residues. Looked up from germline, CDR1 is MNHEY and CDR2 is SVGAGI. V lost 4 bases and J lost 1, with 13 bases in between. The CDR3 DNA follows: TGTGCCAGCAGTTTATATGAACAGAGGAACACTGAAGCTTTCTTT. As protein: CASSLYEQRNTEAFF.

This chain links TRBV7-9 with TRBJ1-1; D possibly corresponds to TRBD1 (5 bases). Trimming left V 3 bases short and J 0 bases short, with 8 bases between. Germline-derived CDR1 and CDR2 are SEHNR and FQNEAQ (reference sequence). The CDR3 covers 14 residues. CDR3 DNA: TGTGCCAGCAGCTTGGGGGGTCTGAACACTGAAGCTTTCTTT. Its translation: CASSLGGLNTEAFF.

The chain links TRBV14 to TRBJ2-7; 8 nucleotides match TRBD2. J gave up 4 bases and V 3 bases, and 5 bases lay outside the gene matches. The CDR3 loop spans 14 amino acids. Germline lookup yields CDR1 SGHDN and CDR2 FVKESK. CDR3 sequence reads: CASSQVREGYEQYF. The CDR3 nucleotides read TGTGCCAGCAGCCAGGTTCGGGAGGGATACGAGCAGTACTTC.

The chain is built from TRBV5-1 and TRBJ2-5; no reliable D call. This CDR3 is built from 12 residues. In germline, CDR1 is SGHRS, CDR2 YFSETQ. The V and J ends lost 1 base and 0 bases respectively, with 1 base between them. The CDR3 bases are TGCGCCAGCAGCTTGAACCAAGAGACCCAGTACTTC. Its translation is CASSLNQETQYF.